The 32 T cell receptor beta chains in this list originate from one sample, sequenced in a study of blood T cell repertoires in COVID-19 (dated by TCRdb to 2020 to 2021). The receptor library was made with the immunoSEQ multiplex PCR assay. This is the immuneACCESS table as TCRdb keeps it, with only in-frame sequences that have V and J called. A part of the clones is gone; compared with another copy, unresolved V genes explain less than half, and the rest is unexplained. Here the sample has under 100,000 clones; 78% occur a single time. Roughly a third of the sample comes from the top ten. Sequenced sample: peripheral blood. These receptor sequences come from a man aged 55 to 70 with COVID-19, enrolled during active disease.

On this clone itself: At the DNA level, this CDR3 is encoded by other sequences in the same sample as well. This sequence joins TRBV9 and TRBJ2-5; 7 nucleotides line up with TRBD1. V lost 5 bases and J lost 2; bases outside the gene matches: 6. This CDR3 has 14 residues. The germline V gene encodes CDR1 SGDLS and CDR2 YYNGEE. The CDR3 loop is CASSARQGQETQYF. Here the CDR3 DNA reads TGTGCCAGCAGTGCTAGACAGGGACAAGAGACCCAGTACTTC.

The sample holds a few counts of this clone. The gene calls are TRBV4-1 and TRBJ1-3, with D maybe TRBD1 (5 bases). With 0 bases removed from V and 6 bases from J, the gap between germline ends came to 12 bases. This CDR3 spans 15 amino acids. Germline V gene data show CDR1 as MGHRA and CDR2 as YSYEKL. The CDR3 sequence is CASSQEFQGANTIYF. CDR3 DNA sequence: TGCGCCAGCAGCCAAGAGTTCCAGGGTGCAAACACCATATATTTT.

This chain links TRBV5-1 with TRBJ1-1, with 8 positions matching TRBD1. The V gene's germline CDR1 is SGHRS and CDR2 YFSETQ. The V and J ends lost 2 bases and 1 base, in that order; junction bases with no gene match: 1. The CDR3 is made up of 14 amino acids. CDR3 DNA: TGCGCCAGCAGCTTCGGACAGGGGAACACTGAAGCTTTCTTT. Translating gives CASSFGQGNTEAFF.

The rearrangement links TRBV25-1 to TRBJ1-1; D unclear. V shed 3 bases and J shed 5 bases, with 13 bases lying between them. The CDR3 covers 14 residues. Looked up from germline, CDR1 is MGHDK and CDR2 is SYGVNS. The CDR3: CASSDPAAGTEAFF. The CDR3 DNA is TGTGCCAGCAGTGACCCAGCCGCGGGTACTGAAGCTTTCTTT.

This clone was picked up a small number of times. V is TRBV11-2 and J is TRBJ1-1; D is ambiguous. The germline V and J ends were trimmed by 1 base and 0 bases, with 9 bases remaining between them. The CDR3 totals 15 residues. The germline CDR1 and CDR2 sequences are SGHAT and FQNNGV. The CDR3: CASSLGQVVNTEAFF. The CDR3 DNA is TGTGCCAGCAGCTTAGGTCAGGTTGTGAACACTGAAGCTTTCTTT.

The gene calls are TRBV2 and TRBJ1-3, with 8 bases fitting TRBD1. In germline, CDR1 is SNHLY, CDR2 FYNNEI. Trimming took 5 bases from V and 0 from J; bases not matched to a gene: 15. The CDR3 covers 19 residues. CDR3 protein: CASSQLGQEIGYSGNTIYF. The DNA of the CDR3 is TGTGCCAGCAGTCAGTTGGGACAGGAGATAGGGTACTCTGGAAACACCATATATTTT.

The genes are TRBV10-3 and TRBJ1-2; 8 bases map to TRBD1. Germline V gene lookup returns CDR1 ENHRY and CDR2 SYGVKD. This CDR3 is built from 14 residues. Trimming at V came to 5 bases and at J to 5 bases, leaving 7 bases not matched to a gene. The CDR3 region is CAISSQGAEYGYTF. The CDR3 coding sequence is TGTGCCATCAGTAGCCAGGGGGCAGAATATGGCTACACCTTC.

There are a few counts of this clone. The V gene is TRBV15, the J gene TRBJ2-5; 13 nucleotides align to TRBD2. CDR3 length: 16 residues. Losses at the gene ends were 3 bases for V and 0 bases for J; bases not matched to a gene: 1. Germline V gene sequence: CDR1 LNHNV, CDR2 YYDKDF (reference sequence). CDR3 sequence reads: CATSRGLAGNQETQYF. The CDR3 region has the DNA TGTGCCACCAGCAGGGGACTAGCGGGAAACCAAGAGACCCAGTACTTC. Drawing the rest from reference TRBV15 and TRBJ2-5, the complete variable domain is DAMVIQNPRYQVTQFGKPVTLSCSQTLNHNVMYWYQQKSSQAPKLLFHYYDKDFNNEADTPDNFQSRRPNTSFCFLDIRSPGLGDTAMYLCATSRGLAGNQETQYFGPGTRLLVL.

This clone was recorded many times. The chain carries TRBV7-9 and TRBJ2-7, with D uncertain. The V and J ends lost 4 bases and 9 bases respectively, with 10 bases between them. The CDR3 contains 11 residues. Germline CDR1 reads SEHNR; CDR2 reads FQNEAQ (reference sequence). As DNA, the CDR3 is TGTGCCAGCAGCTCCAGAGGTGGGCAGTACTTC. Translation: CASSSRGGQYF.

The chain uses TRBV6-5 and TRBJ2-3; 10 positions agree with TRBD1. CDR1 and CDR2 from the germline V gene are MNHEY and SVGAGI. Losses at the gene ends were 6 bases for V and 5 bases for J; bases not matched to a gene: 5. The CDR3 is made up of 14 amino acids. The CDR3 nucleotides are TGTGCCAGCAGACTGACAGGGGGCGTAGATACGCAGTATTTT. This gives the protein CASRLTGGVDTQYF.

This chain links TRBV29-1 with TRBJ1-2; possibly TRBD1 for D (6 bases). This CDR3 region has 13 residues. V lost 4 bases to trimming and J lost 4 bases, with 13 bases between them. CDR1 is SQVTM and CDR2 is ANQGSEA in the germline V gene. This chain's CDR3 is CSVVGGLGYGYTF. The CDR3 DNA reads TGCAGCGTTGTGGGGGGGCTTGGCTATGGCTACACCTTC.

The chain carries TRBV10-2 and TRBJ2-5; no clear D. This CDR3 is 12 amino acids long. Germline V gives CDR1 WSHSY, CDR2 SAAADI. Between the trimmed V and J ends, which lost 6 bases and 6 bases, there was a span of 11 bases. CDR3: CASRDILKTQYF. The CDR3 DNA is TGCGCCAGCAGAGACATTTTAAAGACCCAGTACTTC.

This clone showed up just once. The J gene is TRBJ1-3, the V gene TRBV7-9, with a tentative D call TRBD1 (6 bases). This CDR3 contains 14 residues. Germline V gene data show CDR1 as SEHNR and CDR2 as FQNEAQ (reference sequence). V lost 4 bases and J lost 4, with 11 bases in between. CDR3 amino acids: CASSSTGSGNTIYF. The CDR3 DNA reads as TGTGCCAGCAGCTCAACAGGGTCCGGAAACACCATATATTTT. The complete variable domain, with remaining parts taken from reference TRBV7-9 and TRBJ1-3, reads DTGVSQNPRHKITKRGQNVTFRCDPISEHNRLYWYRQTLGQGPEFLTYFQNEAQLEKSRLLSDRFSAERPKGSFSTLEIQRTEQGDSAMYLCASSSTGSGNTIYFGEGSWLTVV.

This chain uses TRBV3-1 (or the pseudogene TRBV3-2) with TRBJ2-2; D may be TRBD1 (6 bases). V lost 2 bases, J lost 6 bases, and 10 bases lay in between. The CDR3 runs 14 residues. Germline CDR1 reads LGHDT; CDR2 reads YNNKEL (reference sequence). The CDR3 here is CASSQRRGSGELFF. The CDR3 nucleotides are TGTGCCAGCAGCCAACGCAGGGGTTCCGGGGAGCTGTTTTTT.

J is TRBJ1-1 and V is TRBV7-2; D is unclear. V lost 5 bases to trimming and J lost 7 bases, with 14 bases between them. The CDR3 loop spans 13 amino acids. Germline assignment: CDR1 SGHTA and CDR2 FQGNSA. CDR3 DNA sequence: TGTGCCAGCAGCGGAAGTAGGGAGGGTGAAGCTTTCTTT. Translating it yields CASSGSREGEAFF. The full variable domain, in which reference TRBV7-2 and TRBJ1-1 provide the parts outside the CDR3, is GAGVSQSPSNKVTEKGKDVELRCDPISGHTALYWYRQSLGQGLEFLIYFQGNSAPDKSGLPSDRFSAERTGGSVSTLTIQRTQQEDSAVYLCASSGSREGEAFFGQGTRLTVV.

J is TRBJ2-3 and V is TRBV18; possible D gene TRBD1, 5 bases. Germline lookup yields CDR1 KGHSH and CDR2 LQKENI. This CDR3 comprises 16 residues. V was pared by 0 bases and J by 2 bases, with 12 bases between. The CDR3, as DNA: TGTGCCAGCTCACCACCAGTCACAGGACCCACAGATACGCAGTATTTT. It specifies CASSPPVTGPTDTQYF.

The genes are TRBV6-5 and TRBJ2-6; 12 bases are a match to TRBD2. V was clipped by 10 bases and J by 3 bases; unmatched bases: 4. The CDR3 is 15 amino acids. The V gene's germline CDR1 is MNHEY and CDR2 SVGAGI. The CDR3 coding sequence is TGTGCCACACTAGCGGGGGGAAGTGGGGCCAACGTCCTGACTTTC. Amino acids: CATLAGGSGANVLTF.

V is TRBV7-3 and J is TRBJ2-5; TRBD2 matches at 7 bases. The CDR3 covers 14 residues. Germline CDR1 SGHTA, CDR2 FQGTGA. With 5 bases clipped from V and 4 bases from J, the junction kept 7 bases outside the gene matches. As DNA, the CDR3 is TGTGCCAGCAGCCCTCGACTAGCCCGAGAGACCCAGTACTTC. This sequence encodes CASSPRLARETQYF.

V usage is TRBV3-1 (or the pseudogene TRBV3-2) and J usage is TRBJ2-1; D is ambiguous. The CDR3 contains 14 residues. Germline V lookup: CDR1 LGHDT, CDR2 YNNKEL (reference sequence). V lost 2 bases and J lost 0, with 5 bases in between. Written as DNA, the CDR3 is TGTGCCAGCAGCCAAACGAGCTCCTACAATGAGCAGTTCTTC. It is translated as CASSQTSSYNEQFF.

This chain joins TRBV7-8 and TRBJ2-1; D is unresolved. This CDR3 is built from 12 residues. Trimming pared 5 bases from V and 3 bases from J, leaving 5 bases between. The germline CDR1 and CDR2 sequences are SGHVS and FQNEAQ. The CDR3 region has the DNA TGTGCCAGCAGCCTAAACTACAATGAGCAGTTCTTC. This encodes CASSLNYNEQFF.

The chain links TRBV9 to TRBJ2-1; 7 bases are a match to TRBD2. With V trimmed by 1 base and J by 7 bases, 8 bases remained unmatched. Germline V CDR1 and CDR2: SGDLS, YYNGEE. This CDR3 is 15 amino acids long. In nucleotides, the CDR3 is TGTGCCAGCAGCGTACGGGGGAGGGGTGTAAATGAGCAGTTCTTC. This translates into CASSVRGRGVNEQFF.

This clone was seen once. The genes are TRBV20-1 and TRBJ1-1; no clear D gene. V was clipped by 3 bases and J by 5 bases, with 4 bases between them. Looked up from germline, CDR1 is DFQATT and CDR2 is SNEGSKA (reference sequence). CDR3 length equals 10 residues. The CDR3 DNA sequence: TGCAGTGCTAGCCAGACTGAAGCTTTCTTT. Translation: CSASQTEAFF.

The table lists this clone with a few counts. The chain recombines TRBV11-2 with TRBJ1-2; TRBD1 might be the D (5 bases). Per germline, CDR1 SGHAT and CDR2 FQNNGV. V lost 0 bases, J lost 8 bases, and 16 bases lay in between. The CDR3 length is 15 residues. The CDR3 sequence is CASSLEVAGDDGYTF. CDR3 bases: TGTGCCAGCAGCTTAGAGGTTGCGGGGGACGACGGCTACACCTTC.

The rearrangement joins TRBV18 to TRBJ2-7, with 7 bases lining up with TRBD1. The CDR3 totals 14 residues. In germline, CDR1 is KGHSH, CDR2 LQKENI. Trimming at V came to 3 bases and at J to 5 bases, leaving 7 bases not matched to a gene. CDR3 residues: CASSPLGTADEQYF. The DNA for the CDR3 is TGTGCCAGCTCACCCCTAGGGACAGCGGACGAGCAGTACTTC.

The V and J genes are TRBV7-2 and TRBJ1-5, with D maybe TRBD1 (5 bases). CDR1 is SGHTA and CDR2 is FQGNSA in the germline V gene. The CDR3 runs 16 residues. Trimming pared 2 bases from V and 0 bases from J, leaving 11 bases between. CDR3 loop: CASSLMGGGSNQPQHF. The CDR3 DNA is TGTGCCAGCAGCTTAATGGGCGGGGGTAGCAATCAGCCCCAGCATTTT.

This clone was found once. The CDR3 DNA is TGTGCCAGCAGCGTAGCCCCGGAGCGCACTGAAGCTTTCTTT. It is translated as CASSVAPERTEAFF. This sequence joins TRBV9 and TRBJ1-1, with no clear D. Germline CDR1 SGDLS, CDR2 YYNGEE. CDR3 size: 14 residues. The germline V and J ends were trimmed by 0 bases and 4 bases, with 10 bases remaining between them. Complete variable domain (other parts from reference TRBV9 and TRBJ1-1): DSGVTQTPKHLITATGQRVTLRCSPRSGDLSVYWYQQSLDQGLQFLIQYYNGEERAKGNILERFSAQQFPDLHSELNLSSLELGDSALYFCASSVAPERTEAFFGQGTRLTVV.

V and J are TRBV4-1 and TRBJ2-2; 8 positions agree with TRBD2. There are 16 residues in the CDR3. Unmatched junction bases numbered 4, after V lost 0 bases and J lost 4 bases. Germline V CDR1 and CDR2: MGHRA, YSYEKL. The CDR3 nucleotides are TGCGCCAGCAGCCAAGACTCAAGCGGGGGCACCGGGGAGCTGTTTTTT. Translation gives CASSQDSSGGTGELFF.

The J gene is TRBJ2-7, the V gene TRBV3-1 (or the pseudogene TRBV3-2); 7 nucleotides match TRBD1. The germline V gene encodes CDR1 LGHDT and CDR2 YNNKEL (reference sequence). This CDR3 comprises 15 residues. J gave up 2 bases and V 1 base, and 5 bases lay outside the gene matches. The CDR3, as DNA: TGTGCCAGCAGCCAAGGGGCCGGACAGGCCTACGAGCAGTACTTC. Protein sequence: CASSQGAGQAYEQYF.

The chain recombines TRBV19 with TRBJ2-2; 12 nucleotides align to TRBD1. CDR1 and CDR2 (germline): LNHDA, SQIVND (reference sequence). V lost 4 bases, J lost 7 bases, and 13 bases stayed unmatched. CDR3 length: 18 residues. CDR3 loop: CASSTPKLGQGAIGELFF. DNA for the CDR3: TGTGCCAGTAGTACCCCCAAGTTGGGACAGGGGGCCATCGGGGAGCTGTTTTTT.

This clone was observed once. The chain employs TRBV6-1 and TRBJ2-7, with a possible D match to TRBD1 (6 bases). Per germline, CDR1 MNHNS and CDR2 SASEGT. Between the trimmed V and J ends, which lost 4 bases and 5 bases, there was a span of 21 bases. The CDR3 covers 16 residues. In DNA form, the CDR3 reads TGTGCCAGCAGTGTATCCCAAGGCAGGGGATTGAACGAGCAGTACTTC. It encodes CASSVSQGRGLNEQYF.

Many counts were recorded for this clone. V gene TRBV29-1 combines with J gene TRBJ2-7; D possibly corresponds to TRBD2 (6 bases). CDR3 size: 13 residues. Deletions cut 6 bases from V and 4 bases from J, with 16 bases between. Germline loops: CDR1 SQVTM, CDR2 ANQGSEA. For the CDR3, the DNA is TGCAGCGTCTATACGGGGAGCGGGTACGAGCAGTACTTC. Translation: CSVYTGSGYEQYF.

V is TRBV19 and J is TRBJ1-1; D is uncertain. The CDR3 has 16 amino acids. CDR1 is LNHDA and CDR2 is SQIVND in the germline V gene (reference sequence). With 6 bases removed from V and 0 bases from J, the gap between germline ends came to 17 bases. Here the CDR3 DNA reads TGTGCCAGTAGCGAAGTCCGTTTTCTAATGAACACTGAAGCTTTCTTT. Its translation is CASSEVRFLMNTEAFF.